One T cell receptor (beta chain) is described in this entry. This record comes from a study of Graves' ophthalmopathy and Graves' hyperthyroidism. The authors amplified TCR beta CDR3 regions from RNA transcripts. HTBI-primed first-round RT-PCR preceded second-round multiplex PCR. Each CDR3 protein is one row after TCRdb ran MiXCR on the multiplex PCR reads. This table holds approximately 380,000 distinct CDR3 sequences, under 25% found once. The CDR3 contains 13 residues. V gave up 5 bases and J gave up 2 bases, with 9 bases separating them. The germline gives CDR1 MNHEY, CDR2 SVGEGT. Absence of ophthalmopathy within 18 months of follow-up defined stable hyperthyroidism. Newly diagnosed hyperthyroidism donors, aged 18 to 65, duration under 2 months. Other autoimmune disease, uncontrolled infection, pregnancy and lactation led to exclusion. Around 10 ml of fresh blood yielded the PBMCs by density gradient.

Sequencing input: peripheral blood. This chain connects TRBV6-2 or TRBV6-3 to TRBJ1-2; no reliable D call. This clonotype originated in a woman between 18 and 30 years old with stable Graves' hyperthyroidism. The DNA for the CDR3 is TGTGCCAGCAGTGGCGCGACAAACTATGGCTACACCTTC. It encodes CASSGATNYGYTF.